Shown below are 19 T cell receptor beta chains from a single sample sequenced in a study of OX40 agonist ivuxolimab in advanced cancers. TCRdb's table, derived via immunoSEQ multiplex PCR, lists solely in-frame clones and lacks some. The data contain about 50,000 clones, roughly 73% of them singletons. Source: CD4+ or CD8+ T cells sorted from blood, taken in a trial of the OX40 agonist ivuxolimab. All receptors come from an adult with an advanced solid tumor such as melanoma, head and neck, liver or kidney cancer.

The rearrangement links TRBV9 to TRBJ2-2, with TRBD2 as a possible D gene (6 bases). Germline CDR1 is SGDLS and CDR2 is YYNGEE. Trimming removed 0 bases from V and 4 bases from J, with 16 bases in between. CDR3 length equals 17 residues. The CDR3 sequence is CASSVVGGGTGTGELFF. CDR3 coding DNA: TGTGCCAGCAGCGTAGTTGGCGGCGGGACGGGCACCGGGGAGCTGTTTTTT.

J is TRBJ1-5 and V is TRBV5-1; D remains ambiguous. The CDR3 length is 15 residues. Germline loops: CDR1 SGHRS, CDR2 YFSETQ. V was pared by 4 bases and J by 0 bases, with 11 bases between. CDR3 nucleotide sequence: TGCGCCAGCAGCCCGGGAGATCATAGCAATCAGCCCCAGCATTTT. This translates into CASSPGDHSNQPQHF. Together with reference TRBV5-1 and TRBJ1-5, the CDR3 gives the full variable domain: KAGVTQTPRYLIKTRGQQVTLSCSPISGHRSVSWYQQTPGQGLQFLFEYFSETQRNKGNFPGRFSGRQFSNSRSEMNVSTLELGDSALYLCASSPGDHSNQPQHFGDGTRLSIL.

V and J are TRBV9 and TRBJ2-3; a weak D match, TRBD1 (7 bases). Germline-derived CDR1 and CDR2 are SGDLS and YYNGEE. The CDR3 contains 17 residues. Trimming stripped 3 bases from V and 0 bases from J, with 17 bases between. The CDR3 region is CASSEGAPRGSTDTQYF. The CDR3 nucleotides read TGTGCCAGCAGCGAGGGGGCCCCGCGGGGTAGCACAGATACGCAGTATTTT.

The CDR3 reads CASRPRGAGSSYGYTF. CDR3 DNA sequence: TGTGCCAGCAGGCCTCGGGGTGCAGGCAGCTCCTATGGCTACACCTTC. This chain uses TRBV7-9 with TRBJ1-2; no definite D call. The length of the CDR3 is 16 residues. Trimming cost V 6 bases and J 4 bases, with 21 bases left between them. Germline V gene sequence: CDR1 SEHNR, CDR2 FQNEAQ (reference sequence).

This clone was observed a handful of times. DNA of the CDR3: TGTGCCACCCAGGCTTATAATGAAAAACTGTTTTTT. It yields the protein CATQAYNEKLFF. This sequence joins TRBV19 and TRBJ1-4; D is ambiguous. Trimming removed 10 bases from V and 4 bases from J, with 10 bases in between. CDR3 length: 12 amino acids. The germline gives CDR1 LNHDA, CDR2 SQIVND (reference sequence). Using reference TRBV19 and TRBJ1-4 for the parts outside the CDR3, the full variable domain is DGGITQSPKYLFRKEGQNVTLSCEQNLNHDAMYWYRQDPGQGLRLIYYSQIVNDFQKGDIAEGYSVSREKKESFPLTVTSAQKNPTAFYLCATQAYNEKLFFGSGTQLSVL.

The chain employs TRBV4-3 and TRBJ1-4; a weak D match, TRBD1 (6 bases). Germline assignment: CDR1 LGHNA and CDR2 YSLEER. The CDR3 loop spans 16 amino acids. With 3 bases removed from V and 3 bases from J, the gap between germline ends came to 14 bases. In DNA form, the CDR3 reads TGCGCCAGCAGCCAGCAACAGGGTAGGGCTAATGAAAAACTGTTTTTT. Protein sequence: CASSQQQGRANEKLFF.

This clone was counted a single time. This sequence joins TRBV21-1 and TRBJ1-1. TRBV21-1 is designated a pseudogene. CDR3 length: 16 amino acids. CDR3 DNA sequence: TGTGCCAGCAGCATTGGGGGAGGGTTTAGGGACACTGAAGCTTTCTTT. Its protein is CASSIGGGFRDTEAFF.

This sequence joins TRBV2 and TRBJ2-2, with 7 bases that match TRBD1. After removal of 6 bases from V and 4 bases from J, the junction contained 8 bases not matched to a gene. The CDR3 has 15 residues. Germline CDR1 and CDR2: SNHLY and FYNNEI. The CDR3 loop reads CASRAQGSSTGELFF. The DNA for the CDR3 is TGTGCCAGCAGGGCACAGGGGAGTAGCACCGGGGAGCTGTTTTTT. Complete variable domain (other parts from reference TRBV2 and TRBJ2-2): EPEVTQTPSHQVTQMGQEVILRCVPISNHLYFYWYRQILGQKVEFLVSFYNNEISEKSEIFDDQFSVERPDGSNFTLKIRSTKLEDSAMYFCASRAQGSSTGELFFGEGSRLTVL.

The chain has TRBV6-5 and TRBJ1-3; 7 nucleotides align to TRBD1. Germline assignment: CDR1 MNHEY and CDR2 SVGAGI. The length of the CDR3 is 14 residues. V lost 6 bases and J lost 4; bases outside the gene matches: 6. The CDR3 region is CASSSEGGGNTIYF. The CDR3 DNA reads as TGTGCCAGCAGCTCGGAAGGGGGCGGAAACACCATATATTTT.

The chain employs TRBV29-1 and TRBJ1-2; D is ambiguous. This CDR3 contains 12 residues. The germline V gene encodes CDR1 SQVTM and CDR2 ANQGSEA. The V and J ends lost 2 bases and 8 bases respectively, with 12 bases between them. The CDR3 protein is CSVERASRGYTF. As DNA, the CDR3 is TGCAGCGTTGAACGCGCCTCACGGGGCTACACCTTC.

There are a few counts of this clone. This chain joins TRBV7-6 and TRBJ2-5; 8 bases map to TRBD2. V was clipped by 5 bases and J by 2 bases; unmatched bases: 13. Germline V gene lookup returns CDR1 SGHVS and CDR2 FNYEAQ. CDR3 size: 17 residues. The CDR3 sequence is CASSTGGAITVQETQYF. The CDR3 DNA sequence: TGTGCCAGCAGCACCGGGGGGGCCATTACCGTACAAGAGACCCAGTACTTC.

The chain links TRBV18 to TRBJ2-6, with a possible D match to TRBD1 (5 bases). Looked up from germline, CDR1 is KGHSH and CDR2 is LQKENI. V lost 4 bases to trimming and J lost 0 bases, with 10 bases between them. This CDR3 is 16 amino acids long. The CDR3 region has the DNA TGTGCCAGCTCACTACAGGTTACCTCTGGGGCCAACGTCCTGACTTTC. Translating gives CASSLQVTSGANVLTF. Full variable domain (missing parts from reference TRBV18 and TRBJ2-6): NAGVMQNPRHLVRRRGQEARLRCSPMKGHSHVYWYRQLPEEGLKFMVYLQKENIIDESGMPKERFSAEFPKEGPSILRIQQVVRGDSAAYFCASSLQVTSGANVLTFGAGSRLTVL.

The chain has TRBV4-1 and TRBJ1-5; TRBD1 is a possible D gene (5 bases). The CDR3 length is 16 residues. V dropped 6 bases and J dropped 3 bases, with 18 bases sitting between them. CDR1 and CDR2 (germline): MGHRA, YSYEKL. CDR3 sequence reads: CASRRTGDFDNQPQHF. The CDR3 region has the DNA TGCGCCAGCAGACGGACCGGGGACTTTGACAATCAGCCCCAGCATTTT.

This clone has only one observation. The chain carries TRBV30 and TRBJ1-1; D is perhaps TRBD1 (5 bases). Germline-derived CDR1 and CDR2 are GTSNPN and SVGIG (reference sequence). The CDR3 covers 15 residues. V was trimmed by 3 bases and J by 1 base, leaving 15 bases between them. The CDR3 is CAWRWLWGGNTEAFF. In nucleotides, the CDR3 is TGTGCCTGGAGGTGGTTGTGGGGGGGGAACACTGAAGCTTTCTTT.

The V call is TRBV4-3, the J call TRBJ1-2; D gene uncertain. The CDR3 has 13 amino acids. Deletions cut 1 base from V and 8 bases from J, with 11 bases between. CDR1 and CDR2 (germline): LGHNA, YSLEER. Here the CDR3 reads CASSQAVHAGYTF. The CDR3 coding sequence is TGCGCCAGCAGCCAAGCAGTCCACGCGGGCTACACCTTC.

The CDR3 sequence: CAWSKQGGNYGYTF. The CDR3 DNA sequence: TGTGCCTGGAGTAAACAGGGTGGGAACTATGGCTACACCTTC. The V and J genes are TRBV30 and TRBJ1-2, with a tentative D call TRBD1 (6 bases). The CDR3 runs to 14 residues. Germline-derived CDR1 and CDR2 are GTSNPN and SVGIG (reference sequence). The V end lost 2 bases, the J end lost 2 bases, and 12 bases lay between the germline ends.

V is TRBV7-2 and J is TRBJ2-5; D might be TRBD1 or TRBD2, each matching 5 bases. The CDR3 length is 15 residues. Between the trimmed V and J ends, which lost 2 bases and 1 base, there was a span of 11 bases. From germline, CDR1 is SGHTA and CDR2 FQGNSA. For the CDR3, the DNA is TGTGCCAGCAGCTTATCTGGGACCAGCCAAGAGACCCAGTACTTC. The encoded protein is CASSLSGTSQETQYF.

This chain links TRBV5-1 with TRBJ1-1; 9 positions match TRBD1. The CDR3 spans 15 residues. Germline CDR1 SGHRS, CDR2 YFSETQ. V lost 2 bases, J lost 10 bases, and 12 bases stayed unmatched. The CDR3 coding sequence is TGCGCCAGCAGCTTTGGGACAGGGTATGAGTCCGGAGCTTTCTTT. It specifies CASSFGTGYESGAFF.

This rearrangement joins TRBV28 to TRBJ2-3; 8 positions agree with TRBD1. Germline CDR1 and CDR2: MDHEN and SYDVKM. The CDR3 spans 16 residues. V shed 5 bases, J shed 4 bases, and the junction held 11 bases outside the gene matches. The CDR3 nucleotides are TGTGCCAGCAGTGAGACAGGGGAAAGGATTGCAGATACGCAGTATTTT. It encodes CASSETGERIADTQYF.